This TCR beta chain came from a study of blood T cell repertoires in COVID-19. Looking at the study overall: Acute and convalescent COVID-19 specimens originated in the United States, Italy and Spain.

Germline CDR1 is MRHNA and CDR2 is SNTAGT. This CDR3 has 13 amino acids. The V gene lost 6 bases and the J gene lost 0 bases, with 8 bases spanning the gap. Authors' processing steps: Reference gene primers were amplified, and this amplification served to estimate nucleated cell counts. The method was immunoSEQ multiplex PCR; TCRdb's version includes in-frame clones alone and lacks a portion of them. That table is the source of V, J and clone size, and D and trimming were worked out from the DNA. The sample holds about 120,000 clones, roughly 78% seen once. The rearrangement links TRBV6-4 to TRBJ1-1; D is undetermined. Sequenced: peripheral blood. This receptor was taken from a man in his fifties or sixties with active or convalescent COVID-19. Here the CDR3 DNA reads TGTGCCAGCAGGCACCGGGTGAACACTGAAGCTTTCTTT. Its translation is CASRHRVNTEAFF.